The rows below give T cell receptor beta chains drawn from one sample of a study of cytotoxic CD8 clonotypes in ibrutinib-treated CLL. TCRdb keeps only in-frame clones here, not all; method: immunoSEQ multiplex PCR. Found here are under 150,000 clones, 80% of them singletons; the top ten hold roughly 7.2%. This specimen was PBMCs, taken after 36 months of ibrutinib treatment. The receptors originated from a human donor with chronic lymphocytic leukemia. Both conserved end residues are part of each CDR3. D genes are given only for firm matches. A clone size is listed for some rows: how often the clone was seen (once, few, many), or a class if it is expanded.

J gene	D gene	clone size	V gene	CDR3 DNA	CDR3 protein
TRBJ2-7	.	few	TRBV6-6	TGTGCCAGCAGTTACCAGGGCCGCAACGAGCAGTACTTC	CASSYQGRNEQYF
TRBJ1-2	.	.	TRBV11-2	TGTGCCAGCAGCTTAGTCGTCTATGGCTACACCTTC	CASSLVVYGYTF
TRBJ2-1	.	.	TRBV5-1	TGCGCCAGCAGCTTTTTAGACAGGTCCTACAATGAGCAGTTCTTC	CASSFLDRSYNEQFF
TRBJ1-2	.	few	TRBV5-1	TGCGCCAGCAGCTTGACTGGCAGCCATGGCTATGGCTACACCTTC	CASSLTGSHGYGYTF
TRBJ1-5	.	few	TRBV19	TGTGCCAGTAGTATTGGGGGGTTGACGCCCCAGCATTTT	CASSIGGLTPQHF
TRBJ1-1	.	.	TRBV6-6	TGTGCCAGCAGTGGGGGACAGAACACTGAAGCTTTCTTT	CASSGGQNTEAFF
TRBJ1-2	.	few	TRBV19	TGTGCCAGTAGTCCCCCGTGGGGCTATGGCTACACCTTC	CASSPPWGYGYTF
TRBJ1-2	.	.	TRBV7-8	TGTGCCAGCAGCTTAACAGCGGGGGTGGTGGCCTATGGCTACACCTTC	CASSLTAGVVAYGYTF
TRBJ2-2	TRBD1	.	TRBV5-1	TGCGCCAGCAGCTTACAGGGGGCATCCGGGGAGCTGTTTTTT	CASSLQGASGELFF
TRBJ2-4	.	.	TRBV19	TGTGCCAGTAGTCTTGGGGAAGGTAGAGCCAAAAACATTCAGTACTTC	CASSLGEGRAKNIQYF
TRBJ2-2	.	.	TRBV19	TGTGCCAGTAGTATAGGCATCGCGGCGGGGGAGCTGTTTTTT	CASSIGIAAGELFF
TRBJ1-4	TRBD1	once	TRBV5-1	TGCGCCAGCAGCTTGGCCGCGACAGGGGGGGAAAAACTGTTTTTT	CASSLAATGGEKLFF
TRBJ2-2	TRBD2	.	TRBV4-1	TGCGCCAGCAGCCAGCAAACCCTAGCGGTTACGAACACCGGGGAGCTGTTTTTT	CASSQQTLAVTNTGELFF
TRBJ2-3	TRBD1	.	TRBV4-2	TGTGCCAGCAGCCAACCAGGGGGCGGACCGGATACGCAGTATTTT	CASSQPGGGPDTQYF
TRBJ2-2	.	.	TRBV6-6	TGTGCCAGCAGCCCGACGCGGACCGGGGAGCTGTTTTTT	CASSPTRTGELFF
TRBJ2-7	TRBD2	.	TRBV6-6	TGTGCCAGCAGTTACTCACCGGGACTATCCTACGAGCAGTACTTC	CASSYSPGLSYEQYF
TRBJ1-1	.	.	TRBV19	TGTGCCAGTAGCGAGGGATGGTACACTGAAGCTTTCTTT	CASSEGWYTEAFF
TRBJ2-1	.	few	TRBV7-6	TGTGCCAGCAGCCTCAGCGGCTCCTCCTACAATGAGCAGTTCTTC	CASSLSGSSYNEQFF
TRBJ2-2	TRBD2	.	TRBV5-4	TGTGCCAGCAGCTTTAGAGCGGGAGGGAACACCGGGGAGCTGTTTTTT	CASSFRAGGNTGELFF
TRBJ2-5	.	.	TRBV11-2	TGTGCCAGCAGCCTAATACGGGGAGCATCGGGGACCCAGTACTTC	CASSLIRGASGTQYF
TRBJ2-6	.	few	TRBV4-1	TGCGCCAGCAGCCAAGCCTTATCTGGGGCCAACGTCCTGACTTTC	CASSQALSGANVLTF
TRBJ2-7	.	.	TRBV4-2	TGTGCCAGCAGCCAAGAGGCCGGGTACGAGCAGTACTTC	CASSQEAGYEQYF
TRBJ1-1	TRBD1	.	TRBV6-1	TGTGCCAGCACCCAGGGGGCGAAGTACACTGAAGCTTTCTTT	CASTQGAKYTEAFF
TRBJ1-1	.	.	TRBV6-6	TGTGCCAGCAGTTACGAATGGGGGCTAGCTTTCTTT	CASSYEWGLAFF
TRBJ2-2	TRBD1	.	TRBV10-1	TGCGCCAGCAGTGAGTCAGGGACAGGAAACACCGGGGAGCTGTTTTTT	CASSESGTGNTGELFF
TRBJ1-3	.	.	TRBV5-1	TGCGCCAGCAGCTTCGGGGCTGGAAACACCATATATTTT	CASSFGAGNTIYF
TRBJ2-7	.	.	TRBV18	TGTGCCAGCTCACCGGGAAGCACAAGCGCATACGAGCAGTACTTC	CASSPGSTSAYEQYF
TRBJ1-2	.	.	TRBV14	TGTGCCAGCAGCCAAGGGCACAGGGCTTTCGATGGCTACACCTTC	CASSQGHRAFDGYTF
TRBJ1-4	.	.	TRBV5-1	TGCGCCAGCAGCTTGAACCTTAATGAAAAACTGTTTTTT	CASSLNLNEKLFF
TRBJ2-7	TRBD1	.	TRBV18	TGTGCCAGCTCACCAGGGACAGGGGTGGGGTACTACGAGCAGTACTTC	CASSPGTGVGYYEQYF
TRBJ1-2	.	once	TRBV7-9	TGTGCCAGCACCCTCGGACACAACTATGGCTACACCTTC	CASTLGHNYGYTF
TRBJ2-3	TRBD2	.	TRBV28	TGTGCCAGCAGTTTATCTATAGCGGGGGGCTCTCGGGAAGATACGCAGTATTTT	CASSLSIAGGSREDTQYF
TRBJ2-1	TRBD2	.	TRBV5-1	TGCGCCAGCAGCCCGACTAGCGGGAAGATTGAGCAGTTCTTC	CASSPTSGKIEQFF
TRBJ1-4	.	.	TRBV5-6	TGTGCCAGCAGCTTGGGGGCGAGGCTCGGTGAAAAACTGTTTTTT	CASSLGARLGEKLFF
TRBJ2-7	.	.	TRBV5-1	TGCGCCAGCAGGGTAGGCTCCCCCTACGAGCAGTACTTC	CASRVGSPYEQYF
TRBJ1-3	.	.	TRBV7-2	TGTGCCAGCAGCTTTACCTCTGGAAACACCATATATTTT	CASSFTSGNTIYF
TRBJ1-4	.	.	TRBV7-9	TGTGCCAGCAGCCGAACAGGGACAAATGAAAAACTGTTTTTT	CASSRTGTNEKLFF
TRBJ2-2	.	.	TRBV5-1	TGCGCCAGCAGCTTGGCTGGGGGAGACACCGGGGAGCTGTTTTTT	CASSLAGGDTGELFF
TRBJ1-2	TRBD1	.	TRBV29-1	TGCAGCGTGACCGCCGGGACAGTCGGTGCTGGCTACACCTTC	CSVTAGTVGAGYTF
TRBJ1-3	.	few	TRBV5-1	TGCGCCAGCAGCCGGGACAAAGCTGGAAACACCATATATTTT	CASSRDKAGNTIYF
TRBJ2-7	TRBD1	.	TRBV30	TGTGCCTGGAGCGAAGGACAGGGGGCATCCTACGAGCAGTACTTC	CAWSEGQGASYEQYF
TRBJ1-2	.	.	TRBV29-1	TGCAGCGTAAAGGGACGGCTTAACTATGGCTACACCTTC	CSVKGRLNYGYTF
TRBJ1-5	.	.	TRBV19	TGTGCCAGTAGTATTGGTTCAGCATTTAATCAGCCCCAGCATTTT	CASSIGSAFNQPQHF
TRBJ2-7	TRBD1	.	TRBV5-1	TGCGCCAGCAGCTCCCTACAGGGGGCGGATCACGAGCAGTACTTC	CASSSLQGADHEQYF
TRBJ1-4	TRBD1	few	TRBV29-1	TGCAGCGTTGACGCCCCGGGACAGGGGGATGAAAAACTGTTTTTT	CSVDAPGQGDEKLFF
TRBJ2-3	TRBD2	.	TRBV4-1	TGCGCCAGCAGCCAGAGGGGACTAGCGGGAGCGGATACGCAGTATTTT	CASSQRGLAGADTQYF
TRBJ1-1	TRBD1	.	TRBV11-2	TGTGCCAGCAGCTACGACAGGGGGACCACTGAAGCTTTCTTT	CASSYDRGTTEAFF
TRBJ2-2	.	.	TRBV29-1	TGCAGCGTTGTACGGCAGGGTGGAACCGGGGAGCTGTTTTTT	CSVVRQGGTGELFF
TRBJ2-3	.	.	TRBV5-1	TGCGCCAGCAGATTCCCGCTAGGACATCCTAGCACAGATACGCAGTATTTT	CASRFPLGHPSTDTQYF
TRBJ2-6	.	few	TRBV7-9	TGTGCCAGCAGCTTAGTTGTCTCTGGGGCCAACGTCCTGACTTTC	CASSLVVSGANVLTF
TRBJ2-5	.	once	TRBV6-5	TGTGCCAGCAAAATTAATGGTAAAGGCCGAGAGACCCAGTACTTC	CASKINGKGRETQYF
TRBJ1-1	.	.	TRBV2	TGTGCCAGCAGCGACAGTAACACTGAAGCTTTCTTT	CASSDSNTEAFF
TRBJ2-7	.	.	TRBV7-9	TGTGCCAGCAGCCCCCCGGTCCTCTCCTACGAGCAGTACTTC	CASSPPVLSYEQYF
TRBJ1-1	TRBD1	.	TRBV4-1	TGCGCCAGCAGCCGCGGACAGGGAGAAACTGAAGCTTTCTTT	CASSRGQGETEAFF
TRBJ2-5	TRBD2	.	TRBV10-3	TGTGCCATCAGTGGGGGACTAGCGGGTTCTACGATGGGAGAGACCCAGTACTTC	CAISGGLAGSTMGETQYF
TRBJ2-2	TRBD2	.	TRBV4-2	TGTGCCAGCAGCCAAACCGGGACTAGCTGGAACACCGGGGAGCTGTTTTTT	CASSQTGTSWNTGELFF
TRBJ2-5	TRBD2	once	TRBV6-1	TGTGCCAGCAGTGATAAGGGACTAGCACTTTATGGAGAGACCCAGTACTTC	CASSDKGLALYGETQYF
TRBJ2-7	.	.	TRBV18	TGTGCCAGCTCACCACCGTCAGGGGCCTCCTACGAGCAGTACTTC	CASSPPSGASYEQYF
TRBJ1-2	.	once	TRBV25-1	TGTGCCAGCAGTGACCCGGGCAGGGAACTGGGCTATGGCTACACCTTC	CASSDPGRELGYGYTF